The 20 T cell receptor beta chains below were found in one sample sequenced in a study of blood T cell repertoires in COVID-19. Sequencing used immunoSEQ multiplex PCR; TCRdb keeps in-frame clones, though not all of them. The data contain some 500,000 clones, 85% to 90% of them singletons. Material: peripheral blood. The receptors here all came from a woman in her forties or fifties with COVID-19, enrolled during active disease.

The CDR3 sequence: CASSQSGGAKDTQYF. For the CDR3, the DNA is TGTGCCAGCAGCCAAAGCGGGGGGGCCAAAGATACGCAGTATTTT. This sequence joins TRBV3-1 (or the pseudogene TRBV3-2) and TRBJ2-3, with TRBD2 matching over 10 bases. CDR1 LGHDT and CDR2 YNNKEL come from the germline V gene (reference sequence). V lost 2 bases, J lost 5 bases, and 4 bases stayed unmatched. This CDR3 is 15 amino acids long.

The chain couples TRBV5-1 to TRBJ2-4; D not certain. There are 14 residues in the CDR3. Germline loops: CDR1 SGHRS, CDR2 YFSETQ. Trimming took 1 base from V and 5 from J, leaving 10 bases between them. This CDR3 is CASSLTNSQNIQYF. For the CDR3, the DNA is TGCGCCAGCAGCTTGACAAACAGTCAAAACATTCAGTACTTC.

This clone turned up a few times. The rearrangement joins TRBV2 to TRBJ2-3; 15 positions agree with TRBD2. The CDR3 contains 13 residues. Germline trimming cut 6 bases from V and 9 bases from J; bases unmatched to any gene: 1. Germline values: CDR1 SNHLY, CDR2 FYNNEI. In nucleotides, the CDR3 is TGTGCCAGCAGGGGGACTAGCGGGGGGACGCAGTATTTT. Protein product: CASRGTSGGTQYF.

The chain recombines TRBV11-2 with TRBJ1-4; D not resolved. Germline V gene data show CDR1 as SGHAT and CDR2 as FQNNGV. V was trimmed by 4 bases and J by 4 bases, leaving 10 bases between them. The CDR3 totals 14 residues. The CDR3 DNA reads as TGTGCCAGCAGCTCGCTCGCAGATAATGAAAAACTGTTTTTT. It yields the protein CASSSLADNEKLFF.

The chain is built from TRBV9 and TRBJ1-6; the D gene is possibly TRBD1 (6 bases). V was cut by 4 bases and J by 3 bases, with 14 bases left in between. From germline, CDR1 is SGDLS and CDR2 YYNGEE. The CDR3 has 16 residues. The CDR3 is CASSMGDRNYNSPLHF. Here the CDR3 DNA reads TGTGCCAGCAGCATGGGAGACAGGAACTATAATTCACCCCTCCACTTT.

This chain joins TRBV28 and TRBJ2-7; TRBD2 matches 11 bases. CDR3 length equals 16 residues. In germline, CDR1 is MDHEN, CDR2 SYDVKM. Trimming removed 6 bases from V and 4 bases from J; junction bases left unmatched: 11. For the CDR3, the DNA is TGTGCCAGCAGCGGCCTCCTAGCGGGGGGACCTTACGAGCAGTACTTC. As protein: CASSGLLAGGPYEQYF.

This clone showed up just once. The chain couples TRBV9 to TRBJ2-3, with D perhaps TRBD2 (7 bases). The CDR3 loop spans 17 amino acids. CDR1 and CDR2 from the germline V gene are SGDLS and YYNGEE. Trimming removed 4 bases from V and 0 bases from J, with 18 bases in between. In DNA form, the CDR3 reads TGTGCCAGCAGCCCGAGTCGGGGGGCGCGGAGCACAGATACGCAGTATTTT. Translated: CASSPSRGARSTDTQYF.

The chain uses TRBV3-1 (or the pseudogene TRBV3-2) and TRBJ2-3, with unresolved D. Deletions cut 3 bases from V and 3 bases from J, with 7 bases between. CDR3 length equals 13 residues. Germline loops: CDR1 LGHDT, CDR2 YNNKEL (reference sequence). CDR3 DNA: TGTGCCAGCAGCCAGGGCCCTACAGATACGCAGTATTTT. The encoded protein is CASSQGPTDTQYF.

The rearrangement uses TRBV7-9 and TRBJ2-1, with 11 bases aligning to TRBD2. V lost 8 bases and J lost 2; bases outside the gene matches: 8. This CDR3 spans 16 amino acids. Germline CDR1 reads SEHNR; CDR2 reads FQNEAQ (reference sequence). In DNA form, the CDR3 reads TGTGCCAGCCCCGAAAGTAGCGGGGGGGCCTACAATGAGCAGTTCTTC. Amino acid sequence: CASPESSGGAYNEQFF.

The chain combines TRBV2 with TRBJ1-2, with unresolved D. This CDR3 is 14 amino acids long. Germline CDR1 SNHLY, CDR2 FYNNEI. Trimming shortened V by 1 base and J by 7 bases, and 13 bases separated the two germline ends. The CDR3 loop reads CASSEEGGEGGYTF. In DNA form, the CDR3 reads TGTGCCAGCAGTGAAGAGGGCGGTGAGGGTGGCTACACCTTC.

The rearrangement links TRBV18 to TRBJ1-2; 7 nucleotides agree with TRBD1. The ends lost 6 bases at V and 4 bases at J; junction bases unmatched: 14. The CDR3 runs to 16 residues. From germline, CDR1 is KGHSH and CDR2 LQKENI. In DNA, the CDR3 is TGTGCCAGCTCTCGTTCCTCGGGACAGCGAGCCTATGGCTACACCTTC. This encodes CASSRSSGQRAYGYTF.

The chain recombines TRBV6-4 with TRBJ1-1; TRBD1 agrees at 12 bases. Germline trimming cut 6 bases from V and 4 bases from J; bases unmatched to any gene: 0. Germline-derived CDR1 and CDR2 are MRHNA and SNTAGT. The CDR3 extends over 13 amino acids. CDR3: CASRGQGATEAFF. Written as DNA, the CDR3 is TGTGCCAGCAGGGGACAGGGGGCCACTGAAGCTTTCTTT.

This chain joins TRBV2 and TRBJ2-7, with D possibly TRBD2 on 5 matching bases. V was cut by 6 bases and J by 0 bases, with 12 bases left in between. This CDR3 region has 14 residues. Germline CDR1 and CDR2: SNHLY and FYNNEI. CDR3 coding DNA: TGTGCCAGCAGGATTCAAGGGAGCTCCTACGAGCAGTACTTC. Translated: CASRIQGSSYEQYF.

This chain uses TRBV10-3 with TRBJ2-3, with 10 bases fitting TRBD1. The CDR3 sequence is 15 residues long. V lost 3 bases, J lost 4 bases, and 4 bases stayed unmatched. The germline gives CDR1 ENHRY, CDR2 SYGVKD. CDR3 DNA: TGTGCCATCAGTGACGGGACAGGGGAGGCAGATACGCAGTATTTT. This translates into CAISDGTGEADTQYF.

The rearrangement joins TRBV27 to TRBJ1-2; 9 positions match TRBD1. J gave up 2 bases and V 6 bases, and 7 bases lay outside the gene matches. The CDR3 runs 15 residues. Germline V gene sequence: CDR1 MNHEY, CDR2 SMNVEV (reference sequence). The CDR3 reads CASSSRTGGNYGYTF. In nucleotides, the CDR3 is TGTGCCAGCAGCTCTCGAACAGGGGGCAACTATGGCTACACCTTC.

This sequence joins TRBV5-1 and TRBJ1-1; TRBD1 might be the D (6 bases). V lost 0 bases and J 0 bases, leaving 9 bases between the germline ends. From germline, CDR1 is SGHRS and CDR2 YFSETQ. The CDR3 has 15 amino acids. CDR3: CASSLGPGVNTEAFF. DNA for the CDR3: TGCGCCAGCAGCTTGGGGCCAGGGGTGAACACTGAAGCTTTCTTT.

The chain links TRBV30 to TRBJ2-7; D is possibly TRBD2 (6 bases). CDR1 is GTSNPN, CDR2 SVGIG, per germline (reference sequence). V was cut by 8 bases and J by 9 bases, with 17 bases left in between. This CDR3 region has 11 residues. The CDR3 here is CAKEGLWGQYF. The CDR3 nucleotides read TGTGCCAAGGAGGGCCTTTGGGGGCAGTACTTC.

The V gene is TRBV10-1, the J gene TRBJ2-7, with D perhaps TRBD1 (5 bases). Between the trimmed V and J ends, which lost 0 bases and 5 bases, there was a span of 8 bases. Per germline, CDR1 WNHNN and CDR2 SYGVQD (reference sequence). The CDR3 extends over 13 amino acids. Written as DNA, the CDR3 is TGCGCCAGCAGTGAGTCGAGCAGGGACGAGCAGTACTTC. This encodes CASSESSRDEQYF.

J is TRBJ1-1 and V is TRBV19; D is ambiguous. The CDR3 totals 14 residues. V was clipped by 4 bases and J by 6 bases, with 15 bases between them. Germline V lookup: CDR1 LNHDA, CDR2 SQIVND (reference sequence). The CDR3 nucleotides read TGTGCCAGTAGTAGCCCAGGTAGTGTCGCTGAAGCTTTCTTT. This sequence encodes CASSSPGSVAEAFF.

V is TRBV4-1 and J is TRBJ1-4, with 11 positions matching TRBD1. V shed 7 bases and J 13 bases; nucleotides not matched to a gene: 14. The germline V gene encodes CDR1 MGHRA and CDR2 YSYEKL. The CDR3 is 15 residues long. The CDR3 nucleotides are TGCGCCAGCACTCGAGGTCGGACAGGGGGCGATAGACTGTTTTTT. Its translation is CASTRGRTGGDRLFF.